This T cell receptor (beta chain) was documented in a study of identical twins. General study results and limits: Carriage of fewer insertions was seen in abundant cord blood beta clonotypes, whereas memory repertoires showed none.

Trimming removed 7 bases at V and 0 bases at J, with 17 bases between. CDR1 and CDR2 (germline): SGHRS, YFSETQ. The CDR3 is made up of 15 amino acids. With respect to this clonotype: What it binds is not known.

TCRdb re-derived calls from the 5' RACE reads in MiXCR, one entry per CDR3 protein. This table holds around 480,000 distinct CDR3 sequences, 14% found once. The data also belong to a second study, concerning yellow fever vaccine responses in identical twins. This second report adds: Vaccine T cell responses of twins reportedly seemed partly convergent and partly personalized.

Specimen: CD4+ T cells sorted from blood. The chain recombines TRBV5-1 with TRBJ2-7; no clear D gene. The sequence was obtained from a woman younger than 30 in good health. In nucleotides, the CDR3 is TGCGCCAGCGCCGATGGAGACCCGGGCTCCTACGAGCAGTACTTC. Protein sequence: CASADGDPGSYEQYF.